These T cell receptor beta chains were read from a single sample in a study of blood T cell repertoires in COVID-19. TCRdb keeps only in-frame clones here, not all; method: immunoSEQ multiplex PCR. The sample includes 250,000 or so clones, about 87% of them seen just once. Sequences were obtained from PBMCs or T cells enriched from blood (not recorded which). These receptors came from a woman in her thirties with acute COVID-19. CDR3s include the opening cysteine and the closing phenylalanine or tryptophan. D genes are given only for firm matches. Not every row has a clone size; where given, it reads once, few, many or a size class.

size	D	V	J	DNA	CDR3
.	TRBD1	TRBV3-1/TRBV3-2	TRBJ1-1	TGTGCCAGCAGCCCCTGGACAGGAGTGGACACTGAAGCTTTCTTT	CASSPWTGVDTEAFF
.	TRBD1	TRBV29-1	TRBJ1-5	TGCAGCCCCACCAATCAGGGGGCTGGCAATCAGCCCCAGCATTTT	CSPTNQGAGNQPQHF
.	TRBD1	TRBV27	TRBJ1-2	TGTGCCAGCCGGGACAGGGGGCGCGGCTACACCTTC	CASRDRGRGYTF
few	.	TRBV4-1	TRBJ1-2	TGCGCCAGCAGCCAACAAGAAGCCCTCTATGGCTACACCTTC	CASSQQEALYGYTF
.	.	TRBV28	TRBJ1-5	TGTGCCAGCAGTTCGGAACGGGAGGACCAGCCCCAGCATTTT	CASSSEREDQPQHF
.	TRBD2	TRBV10-3	TRBJ2-3	TGTGCCATCAGTGAGTCCTTAGCGGGAATGTCAGATACGCAGTATTTT	CAISESLAGMSDTQYF
.	TRBD1	TRBV6-6	TRBJ2-2	TGTGCCAGCAGTCAAACACGACAGGGGCTGACGACCGGGGAGCTGTTTTTT	CASSQTRQGLTTGELFF
.	TRBD2	TRBV3-1/TRBV3-2	TRBJ2-2	TGTGCCAGCAGCCAAGAGGGACTAGCGGGAGGATGGACCGGGGAGCTGTTTTTT	CASSQEGLAGGWTGELFF
.	.	TRBV7-8	TRBJ1-5	TGTGCCAGCAGCCCGACAGTTAGCAATCAGCCCCAGCATTTT	CASSPTVSNQPQHF
.	.	TRBV21-1	TRBJ2-7	TGTGCCAGCAGCAAATCCCAGGGGGAAAGCTACGAGCAGTACTTC	CASSKSQGESYEQYF
.	.	TRBV5-1	TRBJ2-1	TGCGCCAGCAGCTCAAGGTGGGGACAAGACTGGGAGCAGTTCTTC	CASSSRWGQDWEQFF
.	.	TRBV28	TRBJ1-1	TGTGCCAGCAGTTTGGAAAGGAGGACTGAAGCTTTCTTT	CASSLERRTEAFF
few	TRBD2	TRBV10-2	TRBJ2-1	TGCGCCAGCAGTGAGGGGGGACTAGCCCGTGGTGAGCAGTTCTTC	CASSEGGLARGEQFF
.	.	TRBV24-1	TRBJ2-7	TGTGCCACCAGTGACGACAGCTACGAGCAGTACTTC	CATSDDSYEQYF
.	.	TRBV5-6	TRBJ2-7	TGTGCCAGCAAGAAAGGGACATTCTACGAGCAGTACTTC	CASKKGTFYEQYF
.	.	TRBV6-4	TRBJ2-7	TGTGCCAGCAGTGACTTGGATGAGGTCCCCTACGAGCAGTACTTC	CASSDLDEVPYEQYF
.	.	TRBV27	TRBJ2-2	TGTGCCAGCAGTACCGACCCACCGGGCACCGGGGAGCTGTTTTTT	CASSTDPPGTGELFF
.	TRBD1	TRBV2	TRBJ2-1	TGTGCCAGCAGCCTTACTCCCGGGACAGACAATGAGCAGTTCTTC	CASSLTPGTDNEQFF
.	.	TRBV9	TRBJ1-2	TGTGCCAGCAGTGCGAACTATGGCTACACCTTC	CASSANYGYTF
.	.	TRBV19	TRBJ2-2	TGTGCCAGTAGTACCAGACAGGCCGCGAACACCGGGGAGCTGTTTTTT	CASSTRQAANTGELFF
.	TRBD1	TRBV20-1	TRBJ2-1	TGCAGTGCTAGTATGAGGACAGGATATAACAATGAGCAGTTCTTC	CSASMRTGYNNEQFF
.	TRBD1	TRBV28	TRBJ2-7	TGTGCCAGCAGCCTAGGGGGACAGGGAAAAGGGGAGCAGTACTTC	CASSLGGQGKGEQYF
.	.	TRBV3-1/TRBV3-2	TRBJ1-2	TGTGCCAGCAGCCAAGATAGGGGTACCCATGGCTACACCTTC	CASSQDRGTHGYTF
.	.	TRBV5-8	TRBJ1-5	TGTGCCAGCAGCTTGGATCACAGGAGGGCGAATAGCAATCAGCCCCAGCATTTT	CASSLDHRRANSNQPQHF
.	.	TRBV6-5	TRBJ2-3	TGTGCCAGCAGTTACTCTATGCGGATCACAGATACGCAGTATTTT	CASSYSMRITDTQYF